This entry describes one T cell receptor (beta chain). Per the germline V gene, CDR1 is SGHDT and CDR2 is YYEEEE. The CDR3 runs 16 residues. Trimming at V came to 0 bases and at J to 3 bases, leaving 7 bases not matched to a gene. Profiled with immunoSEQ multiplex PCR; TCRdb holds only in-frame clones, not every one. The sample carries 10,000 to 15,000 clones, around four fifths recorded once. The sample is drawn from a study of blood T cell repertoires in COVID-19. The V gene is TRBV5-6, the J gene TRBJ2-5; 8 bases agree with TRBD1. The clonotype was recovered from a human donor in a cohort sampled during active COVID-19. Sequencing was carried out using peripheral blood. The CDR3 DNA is TGTGCCAGCAGCTTGGGTTTCGGGACAGGTAAAGAGACCCAGTACTTC. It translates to CASSLGFGTGKETQYF.